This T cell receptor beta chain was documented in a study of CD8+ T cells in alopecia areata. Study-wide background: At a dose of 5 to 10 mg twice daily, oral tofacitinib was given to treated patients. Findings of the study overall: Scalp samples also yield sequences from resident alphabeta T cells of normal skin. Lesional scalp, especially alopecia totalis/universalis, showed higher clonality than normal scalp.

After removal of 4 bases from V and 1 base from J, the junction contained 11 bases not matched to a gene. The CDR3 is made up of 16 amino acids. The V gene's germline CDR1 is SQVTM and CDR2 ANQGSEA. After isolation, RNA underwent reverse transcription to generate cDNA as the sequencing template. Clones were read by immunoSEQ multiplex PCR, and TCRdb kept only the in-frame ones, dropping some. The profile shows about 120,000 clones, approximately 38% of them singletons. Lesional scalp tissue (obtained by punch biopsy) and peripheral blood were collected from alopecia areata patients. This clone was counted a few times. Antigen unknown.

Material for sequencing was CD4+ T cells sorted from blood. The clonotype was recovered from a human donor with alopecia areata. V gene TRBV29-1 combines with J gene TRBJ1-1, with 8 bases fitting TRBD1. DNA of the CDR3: TGCAGCGTTGGGGGACAGGCGCAGTCCACGAACACTGAAGCTTTCTTT. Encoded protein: CSVGGQAQSTNTEAFF.